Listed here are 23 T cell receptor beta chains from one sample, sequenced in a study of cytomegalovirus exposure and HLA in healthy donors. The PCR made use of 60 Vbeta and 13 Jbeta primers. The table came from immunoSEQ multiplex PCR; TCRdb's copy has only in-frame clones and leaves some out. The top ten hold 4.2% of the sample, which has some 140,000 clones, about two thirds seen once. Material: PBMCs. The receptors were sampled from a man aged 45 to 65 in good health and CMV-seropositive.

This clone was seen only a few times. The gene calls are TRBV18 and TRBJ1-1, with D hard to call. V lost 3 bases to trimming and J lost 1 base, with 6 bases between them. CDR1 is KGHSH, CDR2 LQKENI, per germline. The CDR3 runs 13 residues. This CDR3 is CASSPRSNTEAFF. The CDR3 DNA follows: TGTGCCAGCTCACCGAGGTCGAACACTGAAGCTTTCTTT.

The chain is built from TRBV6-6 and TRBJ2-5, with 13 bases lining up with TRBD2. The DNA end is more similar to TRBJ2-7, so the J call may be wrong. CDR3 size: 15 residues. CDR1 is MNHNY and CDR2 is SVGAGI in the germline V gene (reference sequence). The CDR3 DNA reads TGTGCCAGCAGTTTACTAGCGGGAGGGCCCTACGAGCAGTACTTC. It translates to CASSLLAGGPYEQYF.

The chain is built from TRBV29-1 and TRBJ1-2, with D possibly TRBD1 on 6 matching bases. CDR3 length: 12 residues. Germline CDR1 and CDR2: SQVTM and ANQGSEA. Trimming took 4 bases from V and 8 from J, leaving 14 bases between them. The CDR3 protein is CSVVLGTGGYTF. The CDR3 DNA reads TGCAGCGTTGTGTTGGGTACAGGGGGCTACACCTTC.

The DNA for the CDR3 is TGTGCCAGCAGCTTAGCGGCGGGACAGGGTCGCTATGGCTACACCTTC. Translated, it gives CASSLAAGQGRYGYTF. The gene calls are TRBV7-9 and TRBJ1-2; 9 bases are shared with TRBD1. The germline gives CDR1 SEHNR, CDR2 FQNEAQ (reference sequence). After removal of 0 bases from V and 4 bases from J, the junction contained 6 bases not matched to a gene. The CDR3 length is 16 residues.

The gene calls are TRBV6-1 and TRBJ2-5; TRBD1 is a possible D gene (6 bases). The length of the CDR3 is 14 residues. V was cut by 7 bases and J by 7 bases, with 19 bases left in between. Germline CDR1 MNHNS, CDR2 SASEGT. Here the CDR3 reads CASKSGVNIWTQYF. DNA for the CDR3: TGTGCCAGCAAGTCAGGGGTTAATATCTGGACCCAGTACTTC.

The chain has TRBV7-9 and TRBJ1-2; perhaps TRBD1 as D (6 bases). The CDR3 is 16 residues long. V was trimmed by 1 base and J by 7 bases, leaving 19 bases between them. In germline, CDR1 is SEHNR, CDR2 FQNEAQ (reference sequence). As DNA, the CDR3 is TGTGCCAGCAGCTTAGATACAAAGGGGGAAGGAGTTGGCTACACCTTC. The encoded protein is CASSLDTKGEGVGYTF.

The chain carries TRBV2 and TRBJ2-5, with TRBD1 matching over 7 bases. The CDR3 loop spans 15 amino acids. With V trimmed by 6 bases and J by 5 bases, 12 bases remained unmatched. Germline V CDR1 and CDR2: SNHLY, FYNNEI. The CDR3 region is CASRIPQGLFETQYF. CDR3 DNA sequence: TGTGCCAGCAGGATTCCACAGGGGTTATTCGAGACCCAGTACTTC.

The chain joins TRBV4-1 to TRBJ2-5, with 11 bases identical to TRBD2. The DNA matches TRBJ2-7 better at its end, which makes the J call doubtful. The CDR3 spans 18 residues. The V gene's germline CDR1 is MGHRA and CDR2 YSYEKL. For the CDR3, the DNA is TGCGCCAGCAGCCAAGGGGGGACTAGCGGCAGGAGCTCCTACGAGCAGTACTTC. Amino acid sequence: CASSQGGTSGRSSYEQYF.

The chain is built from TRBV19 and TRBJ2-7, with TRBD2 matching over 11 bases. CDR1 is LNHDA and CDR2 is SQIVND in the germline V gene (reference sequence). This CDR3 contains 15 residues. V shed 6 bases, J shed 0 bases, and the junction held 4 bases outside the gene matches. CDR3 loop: CASSSGTSGSYEQYF. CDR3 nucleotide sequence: TGTGCCAGTAGCTCGGGGACTAGCGGCTCCTACGAGCAGTACTTC.

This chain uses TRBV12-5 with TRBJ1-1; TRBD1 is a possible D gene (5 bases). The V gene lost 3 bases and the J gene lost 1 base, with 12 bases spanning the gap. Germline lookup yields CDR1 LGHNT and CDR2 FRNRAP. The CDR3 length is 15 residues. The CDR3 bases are TGTGCTAGTGGTTTTCAGTGGCAGGGGAACACTGAAGCTTTCTTT. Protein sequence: CASGFQWQGNTEAFF.

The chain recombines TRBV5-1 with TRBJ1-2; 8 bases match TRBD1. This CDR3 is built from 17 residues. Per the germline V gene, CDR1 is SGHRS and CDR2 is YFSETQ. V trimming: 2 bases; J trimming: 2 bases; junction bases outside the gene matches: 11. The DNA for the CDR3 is TGCGCCAGCAGCTTAAGCACGATGGGACAGGCGAACTATGGCTACACCTTC. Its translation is CASSLSTMGQANYGYTF.

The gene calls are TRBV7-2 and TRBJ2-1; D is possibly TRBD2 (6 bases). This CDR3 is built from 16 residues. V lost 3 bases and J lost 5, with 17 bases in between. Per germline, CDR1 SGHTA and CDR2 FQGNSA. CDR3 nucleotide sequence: TGTGCCAGCAGCTTCAAGGACTACTATGGGAACAATGAGCAGTTCTTC. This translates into CASSFKDYYGNNEQFF.

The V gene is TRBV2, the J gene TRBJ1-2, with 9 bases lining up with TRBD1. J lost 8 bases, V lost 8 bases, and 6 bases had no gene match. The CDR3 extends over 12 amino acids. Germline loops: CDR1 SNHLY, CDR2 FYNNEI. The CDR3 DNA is TGTGCCAGCGAGGACAGGGGAAGCGGCTACACCTTC. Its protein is CASEDRGSGYTF.

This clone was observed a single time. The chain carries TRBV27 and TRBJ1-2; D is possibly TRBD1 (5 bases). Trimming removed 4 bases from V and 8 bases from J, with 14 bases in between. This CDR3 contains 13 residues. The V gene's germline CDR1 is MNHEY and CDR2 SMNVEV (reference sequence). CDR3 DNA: TGTGCCAGCAGTTCCGGGGGGACGGAAGGCTACACCTTC. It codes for CASSSGGTEGYTF.

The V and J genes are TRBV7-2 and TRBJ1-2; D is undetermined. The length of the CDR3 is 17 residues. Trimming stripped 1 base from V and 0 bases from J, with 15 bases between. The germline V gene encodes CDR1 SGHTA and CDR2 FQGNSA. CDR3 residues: CASSLGGSRLANYGYTF. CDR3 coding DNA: TGTGCCAGCAGCTTAGGAGGATCTAGGCTAGCTAACTATGGCTACACCTTC.

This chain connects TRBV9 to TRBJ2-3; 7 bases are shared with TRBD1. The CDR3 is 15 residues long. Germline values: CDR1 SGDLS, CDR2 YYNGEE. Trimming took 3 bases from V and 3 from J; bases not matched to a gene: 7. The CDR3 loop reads CASSDQTGTTDTQYF. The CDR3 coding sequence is TGTGCCAGCAGCGACCAGACAGGGACGACAGATACGCAGTATTTT.

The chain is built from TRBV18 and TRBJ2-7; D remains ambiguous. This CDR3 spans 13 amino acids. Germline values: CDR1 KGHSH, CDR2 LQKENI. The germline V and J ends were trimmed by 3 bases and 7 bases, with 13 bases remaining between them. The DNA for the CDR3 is TGTGCCAGCTCACCCGAATTAGACGGGGAGCAGTACTTC. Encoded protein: CASSPELDGEQYF.

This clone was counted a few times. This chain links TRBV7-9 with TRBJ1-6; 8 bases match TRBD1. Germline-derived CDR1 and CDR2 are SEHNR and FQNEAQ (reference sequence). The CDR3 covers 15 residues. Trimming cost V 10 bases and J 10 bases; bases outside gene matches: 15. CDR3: CATSDRDIFRSPLHF. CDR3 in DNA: TGTGCCACTTCGGACAGGGATATTTTTCGGTCACCCCTCCACTTT.

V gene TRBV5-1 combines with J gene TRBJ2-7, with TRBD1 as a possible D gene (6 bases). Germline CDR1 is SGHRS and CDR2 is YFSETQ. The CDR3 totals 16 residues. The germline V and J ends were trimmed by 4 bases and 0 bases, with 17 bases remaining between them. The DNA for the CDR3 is TGCGCCAGCAGCCTCACAGGGCGGACAAGCTCCTACGAGCAGTACTTC. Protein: CASSLTGRTSSYEQYF. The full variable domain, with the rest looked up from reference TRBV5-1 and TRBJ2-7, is KAGVTQTPRYLIKTRGQQVTLSCSPISGHRSVSWYQQTPGQGLQFLFEYFSETQRNKGNFPGRFSGRQFSNSRSEMNVSTLELGDSALYLCASSLTGRTSSYEQYFGPGTRLTVT.

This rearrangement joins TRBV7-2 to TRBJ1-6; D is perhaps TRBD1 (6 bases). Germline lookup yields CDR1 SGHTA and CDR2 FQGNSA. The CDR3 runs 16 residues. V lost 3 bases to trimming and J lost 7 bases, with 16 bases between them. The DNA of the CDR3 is TGTGCCAGCAGCTTGGTACAGGGAGCATTAAATTCACCCCTCCACTTT. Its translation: CASSLVQGALNSPLHF.

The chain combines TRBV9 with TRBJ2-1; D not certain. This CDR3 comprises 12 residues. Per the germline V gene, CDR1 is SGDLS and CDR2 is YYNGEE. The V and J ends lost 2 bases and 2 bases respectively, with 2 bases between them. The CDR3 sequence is CASSVAYNEQFF. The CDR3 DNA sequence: TGTGCCAGCAGCGTCGCCTACAATGAGCAGTTCTTC.

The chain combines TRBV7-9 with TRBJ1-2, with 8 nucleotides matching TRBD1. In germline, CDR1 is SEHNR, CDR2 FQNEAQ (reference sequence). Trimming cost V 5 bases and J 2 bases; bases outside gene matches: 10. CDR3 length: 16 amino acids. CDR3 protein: CASSLGQGGRNYGYTF. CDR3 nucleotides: TGTGCCAGCAGCCTCGGACAGGGAGGTCGGAACTATGGCTACACCTTC. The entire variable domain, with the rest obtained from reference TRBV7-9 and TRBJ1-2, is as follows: DTGVSQNPRHKITKRGQNVTFRCDPISEHNRLYWYRQTLGQGPEFLTYFQNEAQLEKSRLLSDRFSAERPKGSFSTLEIQRTEQGDSAMYLCASSLGQGGRNYGYTFGSGTRLTVV.

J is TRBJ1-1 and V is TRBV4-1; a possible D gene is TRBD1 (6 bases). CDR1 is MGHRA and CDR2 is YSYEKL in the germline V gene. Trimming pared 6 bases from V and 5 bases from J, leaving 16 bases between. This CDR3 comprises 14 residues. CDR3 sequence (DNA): TGCGCCAGCAGTCGCGGACAGACAGCGACTGAAGCTTTCTTT. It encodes CASSRGQTATEAFF.